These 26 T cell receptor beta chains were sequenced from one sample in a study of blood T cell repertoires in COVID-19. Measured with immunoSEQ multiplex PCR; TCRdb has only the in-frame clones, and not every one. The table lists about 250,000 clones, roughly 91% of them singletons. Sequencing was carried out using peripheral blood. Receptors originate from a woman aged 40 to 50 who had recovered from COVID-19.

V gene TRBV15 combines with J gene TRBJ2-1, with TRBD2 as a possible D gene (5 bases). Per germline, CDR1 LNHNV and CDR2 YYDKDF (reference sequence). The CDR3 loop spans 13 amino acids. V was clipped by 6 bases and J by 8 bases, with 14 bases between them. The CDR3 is CATRAASLDEQFF. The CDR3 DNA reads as TGTGCCACCAGAGCTGCTAGCTTGGATGAGCAGTTCTTC.

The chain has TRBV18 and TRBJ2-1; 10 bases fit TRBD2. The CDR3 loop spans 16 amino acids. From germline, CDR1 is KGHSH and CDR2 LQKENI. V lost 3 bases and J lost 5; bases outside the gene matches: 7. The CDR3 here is CASSPPRTSGDNEQFF. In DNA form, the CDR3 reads TGTGCCAGCTCACCCCCCCGGACTAGCGGAGACAATGAGCAGTTCTTC.

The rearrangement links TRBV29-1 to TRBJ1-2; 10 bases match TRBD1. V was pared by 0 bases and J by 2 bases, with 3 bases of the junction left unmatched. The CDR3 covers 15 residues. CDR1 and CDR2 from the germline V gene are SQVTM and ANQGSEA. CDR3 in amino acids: CSVEDPDRGNYGYTF. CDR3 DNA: TGCAGCGTTGAAGACCCGGACAGGGGGAACTATGGCTACACCTTC.

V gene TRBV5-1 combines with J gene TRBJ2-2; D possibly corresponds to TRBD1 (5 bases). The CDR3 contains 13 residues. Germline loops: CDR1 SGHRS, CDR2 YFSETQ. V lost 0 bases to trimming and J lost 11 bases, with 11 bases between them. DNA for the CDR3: TGCGCCAGCAGCTTGGGGGGCCCGCCTGAGCTGTTTTTT. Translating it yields CASSLGGPPELFF.

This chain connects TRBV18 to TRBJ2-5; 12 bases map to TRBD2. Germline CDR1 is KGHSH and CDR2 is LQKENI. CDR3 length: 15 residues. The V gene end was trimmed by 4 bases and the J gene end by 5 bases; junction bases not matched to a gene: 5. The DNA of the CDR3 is TGTGCCAGCTCACGCACCGGGACTAGCGGGGAGACCCAGTACTTC. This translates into CASSRTGTSGETQYF.

DNA of the CDR3: TGTGCCAGCAGCCCAACAGGGGTGGTCAAAAACATTCAGTACTTC. It translates to CASSPTGVVKNIQYF. The rearrangement joins TRBV27 to TRBJ2-4, with TRBD1 matching over 7 bases. V shed 6 bases and J 3 bases; nucleotides not matched to a gene: 8. The germline gives CDR1 MNHEY, CDR2 SMNVEV (reference sequence). This CDR3 contains 15 residues.

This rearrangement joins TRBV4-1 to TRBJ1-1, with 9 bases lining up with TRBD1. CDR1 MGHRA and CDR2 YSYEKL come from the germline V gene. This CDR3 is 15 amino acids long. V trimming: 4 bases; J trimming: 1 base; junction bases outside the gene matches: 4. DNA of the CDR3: TGCGCCAGCAGCCCCGGACAGGGGCCGAACACTGAAGCTTTCTTT. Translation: CASSPGQGPNTEAFF.

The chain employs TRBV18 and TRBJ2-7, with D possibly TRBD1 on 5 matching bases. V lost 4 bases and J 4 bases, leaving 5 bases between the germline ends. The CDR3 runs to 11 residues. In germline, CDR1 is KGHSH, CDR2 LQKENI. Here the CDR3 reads CASSRQYEQYV. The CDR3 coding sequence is TGTGCCAGCTCACGACAGTACGAGCAGTACGTC.

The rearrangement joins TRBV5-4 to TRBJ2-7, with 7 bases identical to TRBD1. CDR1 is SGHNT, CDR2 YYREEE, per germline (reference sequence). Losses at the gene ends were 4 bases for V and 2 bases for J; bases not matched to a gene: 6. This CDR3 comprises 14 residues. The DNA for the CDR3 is TGTGCCAGCAGCGCCGAGACAGGGCCCTACGAGCAGTACGTC. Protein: CASSAETGPYEQYV.

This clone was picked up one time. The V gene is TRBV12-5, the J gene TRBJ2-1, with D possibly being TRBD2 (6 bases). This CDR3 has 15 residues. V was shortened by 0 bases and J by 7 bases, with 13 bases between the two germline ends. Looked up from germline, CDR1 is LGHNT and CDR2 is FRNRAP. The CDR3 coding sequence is TGTGCTAGTGGTTTGGTACTCGCTAGCGTGAATGAGCAGTTCTTC. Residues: CASGLVLASVNEQFF.

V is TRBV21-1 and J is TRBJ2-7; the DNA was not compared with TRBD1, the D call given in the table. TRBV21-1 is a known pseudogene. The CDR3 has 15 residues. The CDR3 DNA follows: TGTGCCAGCAGCAAACTCCGGGACAGTCTGATCGAGCAGTACGTC. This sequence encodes CASSKLRDSLIEQYV.

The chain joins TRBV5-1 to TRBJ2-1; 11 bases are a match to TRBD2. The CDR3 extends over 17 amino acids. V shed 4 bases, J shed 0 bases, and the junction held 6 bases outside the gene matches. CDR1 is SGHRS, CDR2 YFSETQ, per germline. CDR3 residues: CASSRGGLAASYNEQFF. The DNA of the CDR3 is TGCGCCAGCAGCCGAGGGGGACTAGCGGCCTCCTACAATGAGCAGTTCTTC. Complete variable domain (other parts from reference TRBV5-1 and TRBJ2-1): KAGVTQTPRYLIKTRGQQVTLSCSPISGHRSVSWYQQTPGQGLQFLFEYFSETQRNKGNFPGRFSGRQFSNSRSEMNVSTLELGDSALYLCASSRGGLAASYNEQFFGPGTRLTVL.

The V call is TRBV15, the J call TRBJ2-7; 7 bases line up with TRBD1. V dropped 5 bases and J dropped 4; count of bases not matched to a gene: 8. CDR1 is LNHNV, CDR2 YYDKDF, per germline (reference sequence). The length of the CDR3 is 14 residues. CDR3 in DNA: TGTGCCACCAGCCCCATGACAGGGTTGTACGAGCAGTACTTC. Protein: CATSPMTGLYEQYF. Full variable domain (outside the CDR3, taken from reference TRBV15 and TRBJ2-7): DAMVIQNPRYQVTQFGKPVTLSCSQTLNHNVMYWYQQKSSQAPKLLFHYYDKDFNNEADTPDNFQSRRPNTSFCFLDIRSPGLGDTAMYLCATSPMTGLYEQYFGPGTRLTVT.

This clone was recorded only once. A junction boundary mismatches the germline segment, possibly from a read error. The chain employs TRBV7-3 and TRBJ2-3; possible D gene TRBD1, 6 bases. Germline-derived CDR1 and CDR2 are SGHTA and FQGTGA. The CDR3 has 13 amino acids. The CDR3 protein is CASSRGGTDTQYF. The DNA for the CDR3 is TGTGCCAGCAGCCGTGGGGGCACGGATACGCAGTATTTT.

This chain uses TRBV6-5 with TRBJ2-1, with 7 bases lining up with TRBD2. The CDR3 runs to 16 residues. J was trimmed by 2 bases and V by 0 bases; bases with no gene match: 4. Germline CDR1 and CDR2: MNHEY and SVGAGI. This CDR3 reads CASSYSGSGPYNEQFF. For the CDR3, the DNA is TGTGCCAGCAGTTACTCTGGTAGCGGGCCCTACAATGAGCAGTTCTTC.

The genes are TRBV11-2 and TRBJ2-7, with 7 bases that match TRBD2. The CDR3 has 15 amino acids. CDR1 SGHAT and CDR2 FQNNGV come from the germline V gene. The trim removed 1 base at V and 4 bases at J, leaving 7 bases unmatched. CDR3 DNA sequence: TGTGCCAGCAGCTTAGGGGGAGGGCCGGGGTACGAGCAGTACTTC. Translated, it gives CASSLGGGPGYEQYF.

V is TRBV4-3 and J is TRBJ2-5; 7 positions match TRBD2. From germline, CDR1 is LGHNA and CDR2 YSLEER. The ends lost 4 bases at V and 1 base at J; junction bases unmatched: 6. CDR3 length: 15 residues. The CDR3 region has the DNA TGCGCCAGCAGCCGATTCGGGGGGACCCAAGAGACCCAGTACTTC. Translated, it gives CASSRFGGTQETQYF.

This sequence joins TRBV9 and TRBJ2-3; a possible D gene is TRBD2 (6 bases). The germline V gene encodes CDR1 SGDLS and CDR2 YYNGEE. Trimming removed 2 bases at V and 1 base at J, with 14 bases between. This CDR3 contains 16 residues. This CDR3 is CASSVLGEAGTDTQYF. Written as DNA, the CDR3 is TGTGCCAGCAGCGTCCTCGGGGAGGCTGGCACAGATACGCAGTATTTT.

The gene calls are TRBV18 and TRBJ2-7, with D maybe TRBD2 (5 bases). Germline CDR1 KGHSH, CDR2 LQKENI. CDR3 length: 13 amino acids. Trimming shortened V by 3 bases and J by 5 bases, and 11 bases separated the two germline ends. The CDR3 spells CASSPQLANEQYF. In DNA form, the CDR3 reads TGTGCCAGCTCACCCCAGCTAGCTAACGAGCAGTACTTC.

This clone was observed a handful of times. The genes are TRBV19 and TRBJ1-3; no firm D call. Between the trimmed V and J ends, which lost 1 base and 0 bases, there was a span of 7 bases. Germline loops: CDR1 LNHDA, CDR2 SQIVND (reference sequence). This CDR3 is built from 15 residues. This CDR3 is CASSIGALSGNTIYF. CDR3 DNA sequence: TGTGCCAGTAGTATAGGGGCCCTCTCTGGAAACACCATATATTTT.

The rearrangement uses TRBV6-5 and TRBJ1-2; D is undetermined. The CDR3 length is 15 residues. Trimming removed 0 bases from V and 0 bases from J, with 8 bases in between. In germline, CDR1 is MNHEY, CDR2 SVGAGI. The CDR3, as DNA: TGTGCCAGCAGTTACTCCCCTCTCTCTAACTATGGCTACACCTTC. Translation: CASSYSPLSNYGYTF.

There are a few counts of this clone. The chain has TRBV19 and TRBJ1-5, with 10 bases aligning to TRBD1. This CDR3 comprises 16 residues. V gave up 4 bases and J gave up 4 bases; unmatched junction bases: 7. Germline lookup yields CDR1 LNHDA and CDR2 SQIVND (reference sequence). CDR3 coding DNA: TGTGCCAGTAGTAATGAACGGACAGGGGGGAATCAGCCCCAGCATTTT. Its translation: CASSNERTGGNQPQHF.

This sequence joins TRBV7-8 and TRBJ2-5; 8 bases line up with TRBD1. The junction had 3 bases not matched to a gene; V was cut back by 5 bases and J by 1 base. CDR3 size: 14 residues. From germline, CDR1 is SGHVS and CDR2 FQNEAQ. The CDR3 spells CASSADRGQETQYF. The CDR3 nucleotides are TGTGCCAGCAGCGCCGACAGGGGCCAAGAGACCCAGTACTTC.

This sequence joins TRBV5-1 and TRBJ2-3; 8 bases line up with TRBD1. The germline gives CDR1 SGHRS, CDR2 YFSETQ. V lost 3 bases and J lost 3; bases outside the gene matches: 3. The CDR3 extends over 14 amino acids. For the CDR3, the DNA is TGCGCCAGCAGCTGGGGACAGGTTACAGATACGCAGTATTTT. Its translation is CASSWGQVTDTQYF.

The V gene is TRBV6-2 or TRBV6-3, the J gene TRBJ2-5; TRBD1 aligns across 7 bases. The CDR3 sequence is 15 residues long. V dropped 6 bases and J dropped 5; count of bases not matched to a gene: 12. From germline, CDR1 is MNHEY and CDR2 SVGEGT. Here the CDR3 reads CASSTQGRSGETQYF. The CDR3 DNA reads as TGTGCCAGCAGCACACAGGGGCGGTCGGGGGAGACCCAGTACTTC.

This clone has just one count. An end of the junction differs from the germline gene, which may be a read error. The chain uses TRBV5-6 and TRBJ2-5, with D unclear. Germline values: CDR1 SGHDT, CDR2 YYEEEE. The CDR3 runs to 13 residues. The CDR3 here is CASSSNHQATQYF. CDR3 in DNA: TGTGCCAGCAGCTCCAACCACCAAGCGACCCAGTACTTC.